A few counts support the clone carrying this TCR beta chain. Survey-level resolution applied to immunoSEQ assay v3.0. The method was immunoSEQ multiplex PCR; TCRdb's version includes in-frame clones alone and lacks a portion of them. The sample contains 15,000 to 20,000 clones, more than 80% of which appear only once. This record belongs to a study of long-term antiretroviral therapy in people with HIV. This receptor was identified in a man between 18 and 29 years old with HIV. The source material was unsorted PBMCs, sampled 0.3 years after starting antiretroviral therapy.

The chain's CDR3 is CATSSDRGIGYGYTF. CDR3 bases: TGTGCCACCAGCAGCGACAGGGGAATTGGCTATGGCTACACCTTC. This chain links TRBV15 with TRBJ1-2; 8 bases are a match to TRBD1. Germline V gene data show CDR1 as LNHNV and CDR2 as YYDKDF (reference sequence). This CDR3 has 15 amino acids. Trimming removed 3 bases from V and 4 bases from J; junction bases left unmatched: 7. The full variable domain, its missing parts supplied by reference TRBV15 and TRBJ1-2, is DAMVIQNPRYQVTQFGKPVTLSCSQTLNHNVMYWYQQKSSQAPKLLFHYYDKDFNNEADTPDNFQSRRPNTSFCFLDIRSPGLGDTAMYLCATSSDRGIGYGYTFGSGTRLTVV.